The 4 T cell receptor beta chains below come from one sample, sequenced in a study of blood T cells in healthy people across ages. With a J-beta primer mix and a sample-barcoded 5' primer, a second PCR ran about 7 to 12 cycles. One entry per CDR3 protein results from TCRdb running MiXCR on the 5' RACE reads. The data show over 1,500,000 distinct CDR3 sequences, about 39% seen once. The sequencing sample was made of blood. These receptors came from a human donor in good health.

This chain connects TRBV11-2 to TRBJ2-7; 8 bases line up with TRBD2. Germline loops: CDR1 SGHAT, CDR2 FQNNGV. Trimming at V came to 2 bases and at J to 1 base, leaving 4 bases not matched to a gene. The CDR3 consists of 15 residues. As DNA, the CDR3 is TGTGCCAGCAGCTTATTCGGGGGGGATTCCTACGAGCAGTACTTC. As protein: CASSLFGGDSYEQYF.

The chain combines TRBV20-1 with TRBJ2-4, with 7 bases lining up with TRBD2. TRBJ2-7 matches the DNA end more closely, so the J call is doubtful. Germline CDR1 DFQATT, CDR2 SNEGSKA (reference sequence). The CDR3 sequence is 14 residues long. CDR3 loop: CSAEERGFYYEQYF. The CDR3 nucleotides are TGCAGTGCTGAGGAGCGGGGTTTTTACTACGAGCAGTACTTC.

This rearrangement joins TRBV29-1 to TRBJ2-7, with 8 bases aligning to TRBD1. Gene TRBJ2-5 matches the end of the DNA better, so the J call may be wrong. Germline V gives CDR1 SQVTM, CDR2 ANQGSEA. There are 15 residues in the CDR3. The DNA of the CDR3 is TGCAGCGTTGAAGGATGGACAGGGATGGCGGAGACCCAGTACTTC. It translates to CSVEGWTGMAETQYF.

The rearrangement links TRBV12-3 or TRBV12-4 to TRBJ1-6; perhaps TRBD1 as D (6 bases). V was clipped by 5 bases and J by 10 bases, with 18 bases between them. This CDR3 comprises 15 residues. The CDR3 protein is CASSPRVWRGSPLHF. CDR3 DNA sequence: TGTGCCAGCAGTCCGCGAGTTTGGAGGGGGTCACCCCTCCACTTT.